One sample yielded the 23 T cell receptor beta chains listed below, sequenced in a study of radiation and T cells in renal cell carcinoma. Time point in this sample: blood 4 weeks post-SBRT, at nephrectomy. Stated treatment: 15 Gy SBRT to primary tumor, nephrectomy 4 weeks later. Using immunoSEQ multiplex PCR, the repertoire was profiled, and TCRdb retains in-frame clones only, with some absent. The data hold approximately 150,000 clones, with 75% to 90% observed a single time. The sample here was blood, taken from a patient whose treatment included radiotherapy and nephrectomy. These receptors were taken from a woman aged 45-65 years with renal cell carcinoma.

The rearrangement joins TRBV6-5 to TRBJ2-5; D gene ambiguous. V lost 6 bases, J lost 6 bases, and 14 bases lay in between. This CDR3 region has 13 residues. CDR1 is MNHEY, CDR2 SVGAGI, per germline. The CDR3 DNA reads as TGTGCCAGCAGCCCTTCCCGAGTACAGACCCAGTACTTC. Translation gives CASSPSRVQTQYF.

This clone appeared once. The chain carries TRBV9 and TRBJ1-1, with D tentatively TRBD1 (5 bases). The CDR3 spans 16 residues. Germline-derived CDR1 and CDR2 are SGDLS and YYNGEE. V was clipped by 4 bases and J by 1 base, with 17 bases between them. CDR3 residues: CASSPRDGAWNTEAFF. The CDR3 nucleotides read TGTGCCAGCAGCCCTCGGGACGGCGCCTGGAACACTGAAGCTTTCTTT.

The V and J genes are TRBV4-3 and TRBJ1-4, with D hard to call. Trimming took 3 bases from V and 8 from J, leaving 13 bases between them. The CDR3 runs 14 residues. CDR1 and CDR2 from the germline V gene are LGHNA and YSLEER. The CDR3 bases are TGCGCCAGCAGCCAGATTCCGACGGGGGAAAAACTGTTTTTT. It yields the protein CASSQIPTGEKLFF.

This sequence joins TRBV18 and TRBJ1-4; no firm D call. V lost 4 bases and J lost 0, with 9 bases in between. The CDR3 has 15 amino acids. From germline, CDR1 is KGHSH and CDR2 LQKENI. In DNA, the CDR3 is TGTGCCAGCTCACGCGACGGAGCAACTAATGAAAAACTGTTTTTT. This gives the protein CASSRDGATNEKLFF.

J is TRBJ1-4 and V is TRBV9; D uncertain. Germline V gene lookup returns CDR1 SGDLS and CDR2 YYNGEE. The CDR3 loop spans 14 amino acids. The V and J ends lost 1 base and 3 bases respectively, with 7 bases between them. CDR3 sequence: CASSVSGPNEKLFF. For the CDR3, the DNA is TGTGCCAGCAGCGTAAGTGGACCTAATGAAAAACTGTTTTTT.

The rearrangement links TRBV5-1 to TRBJ2-5, with 8 bases that match TRBD2. Germline CDR1 and CDR2: SGHRS and YFSETQ. Unmatched junction bases numbered 15, after V lost 4 bases and J lost 10 bases. The CDR3 is 15 residues long. CDR3 coding DNA: TGCGCCAGCAGCCCCCTCGGGGGGGGGCCCCCGATCCAGTACTTC. Its protein product is CASSPLGGGPPIQYF.

The V and J genes are TRBV4-1 and TRBJ1-2; possible D gene TRBD1, 5 bases. V lost 1 base to trimming and J lost 2 bases, with 11 bases between them. CDR3 length: 15 amino acids. Germline V lookup: CDR1 MGHRA, CDR2 YSYEKL. The CDR3 sequence is CASSQGAGLNYGYTF. The CDR3 DNA reads TGCGCCAGCAGCCAAGGGGCAGGGTTAAACTATGGCTACACCTTC.

The V gene is TRBV19, the J gene TRBJ2-2, with a possible D match to TRBD1 (5 bases). Trimming cost V 7 bases and J 3 bases, with 12 bases left between them. Germline CDR1 is LNHDA and CDR2 is SQIVND (reference sequence). The CDR3 covers 14 residues. CDR3 amino acids: CASIGRVDTGELFF. CDR3 sequence (DNA): TGTGCCAGTATAGGCAGGGTGGACACCGGGGAGCTGTTTTTT.

In its sample, this clone was seen once. The CDR3: CASSELVGELFF. The CDR3 DNA is TGTGCCAGCAGTGAACTAGTGGGGGAGCTGTTTTTT. The rearrangement joins TRBV7-9 to TRBJ2-2, with D perhaps TRBD2 (5 bases). V lost 6 bases to trimming and J lost 8 bases, with 10 bases between them. From germline, CDR1 is SEHNR and CDR2 FQNEAQ (reference sequence). The CDR3 is 12 amino acids. Variable domain in full (rest from reference TRBV7-9 and TRBJ2-2): DTGVSQNPRHKITKRGQNVTFRCDPISEHNRLYWYRQTLGQGPEFLTYFQNEAQLEKSRLLSDRFSAERPKGSFSTLEIQRTEQGDSAMYLCASSELVGELFFGEGSRLTVL.

The V call is TRBV20-1, the J call TRBJ2-7; possible D gene TRBD1, 5 bases. Deletions cut 6 bases from V and 3 bases from J, with 9 bases between. CDR1 and CDR2 from the germline V gene are DFQATT and SNEGSKA (reference sequence). The CDR3 spans 11 residues. This CDR3 reads CSATTGYEQYF. The CDR3 nucleotides read TGCAGTGCAACCACAGGCTACGAGCAGTACTTC.

CDR3 nucleotide sequence: TGTGCCACCAGCAGAGATCGGGTCCTACAGACCCAGTACTTC. This translates into CATSRDRVLQTQYF. The rearrangement uses TRBV15 and TRBJ2-5; the D is unclear. The germline gives CDR1 LNHNV, CDR2 YYDKDF (reference sequence). This CDR3 has 14 amino acids. V was clipped by 0 bases and J by 6 bases, with 11 bases between them.

This clone was counted only a few times. CDR3 protein: CASSLAAGGKYGYTF. DNA of the CDR3: TGTGCCAGCAGCTTGGCAGCAGGGGGGAAATATGGCTACACCTTC. The V gene is TRBV5-4, the J gene TRBJ1-2; 7 bases agree with TRBD1. This CDR3 has 15 residues. The V segment lost 0 bases and the J segment 5 bases; nucleotides outside the gene matches: 7. Germline V gives CDR1 SGHNT, CDR2 YYREEE (reference sequence).

V is TRBV18 and J is TRBJ2-7; 12 bases align to TRBD1. J lost 5 bases, V lost 1 base, and 3 bases had no gene match. This CDR3 has 15 amino acids. Germline V lookup: CDR1 KGHSH, CDR2 LQKENI. CDR3 in DNA: TGTGCCAGCTCACCACGGGGACAGGGGGCCGACGAGCAGTACTTC. Amino acid sequence: CASSPRGQGADEQYF.

The V gene is TRBV27, the J gene TRBJ2-4, with a tentative D call TRBD2 (7 bases). The CDR3 extends over 16 amino acids. Germline CDR1 reads MNHEY; CDR2 reads SMNVEV (reference sequence). Trimming removed 2 bases at V and 3 bases at J, with 14 bases between. CDR3 DNA sequence: TGTGCCAGCAGTTTACGGGGGGCCGGTGTCAAAAACATTCAGTACTTC. It translates to CASSLRGAGVKNIQYF.

The chain combines TRBV7-2 with TRBJ2-5, with D possibly being TRBD1 (5 bases). With 5 bases removed from V and 7 bases from J, the gap between germline ends came to 11 bases. The CDR3 length is 12 residues. The germline V gene encodes CDR1 SGHTA and CDR2 FQGNSA. The CDR3 region is CASSIGVRTQYF. The CDR3 DNA is TGTGCCAGCAGCATAGGGGTTAGGACCCAGTACTTC. Variable domain in full (rest from reference TRBV7-2 and TRBJ2-5): GAGVSQSPSNKVTEKGKDVELRCDPISGHTALYWYRQSLGQGLEFLIYFQGNSAPDKSGLPSDRFSAERTGGSVSTLTIQRTQQEDSAVYLCASSIGVRTQYFGPGTRLLVL.

The chain combines TRBV15 with TRBJ2-7; unclear D gene. The V gene's germline CDR1 is LNHNV and CDR2 YYDKDF (reference sequence). Between the trimmed V and J ends, which lost 6 bases and 5 bases, there was a span of 14 bases. This CDR3 has 13 amino acids. CDR3 nucleotides: TGTGCCACCAGTACCAGCAGGTCGGACGAGCAGTACTTC. Translation: CATSTSRSDEQYF.

CDR3 protein: CASKLAGDLAEQYF. CDR3 coding DNA: TGTGCCAGCAAGCTAGCGGGAGATTTGGCCGAGCAGTACTTC. J is TRBJ2-7 and V is TRBV27; TRBD2 aligns across 10 bases. This CDR3 contains 14 residues. In germline, CDR1 is MNHEY, CDR2 SMNVEV (reference sequence). The ends lost 7 bases at V and 6 bases at J; junction bases unmatched: 9.

The chain uses TRBV28 and TRBJ2-7; weak D call: TRBD1 (6 bases). Germline CDR1 reads MDHEN; CDR2 reads SYDVKM. The CDR3 consists of 12 residues. With 5 bases removed from V and 3 bases from J, the gap between germline ends came to 8 bases. The CDR3 nucleotides are TGTGCCAGCAGTACACAGGGCTACGAGCAGTACTTC. It encodes CASSTQGYEQYF.

This clone came up once. The rearrangement links TRBV9 to TRBJ1-2, with D perhaps TRBD1 (6 bases). CDR1 and CDR2 from the germline V gene are SGDLS and YYNGEE. CDR3 size: 16 residues. Trimming pared 3 bases from V and 3 bases from J, leaving 18 bases between. CDR3 sequence (DNA): TGTGCCAGCAGCGGGGGGGCCCATCTGACAGACTATGGCTACACCTTC. Encoded protein: CASSGGAHLTDYGYTF.

This clone was observed once. J is TRBJ2-7 and V is TRBV6-1; 9 bases line up with TRBD2. The V gene's germline CDR1 is MNHNS and CDR2 SASEGT. With V trimmed by 3 bases and J by 2 bases, 5 bases remained unmatched. The CDR3 is 15 amino acids. The CDR3 DNA reads TGTGCCAGCAGTGATCCGCTAGCGGGAACCTACGAGCAGTACTTC. It yields the protein CASSDPLAGTYEQYF.

The gene calls are TRBV6-5 and TRBJ2-7; possibly TRBD1 for D (5 bases). V lost 6 bases, J lost 0 bases, and 9 bases lay in between. CDR3 size: 13 residues. The germline V gene encodes CDR1 MNHEY and CDR2 SVGAGI. The DNA for the CDR3 is TGTGCCAGCAGGCAAGACAGCTCCTACGAGCAGTACTTC. Its protein product is CASRQDSSYEQYF.

The V gene is TRBV6-1, the J gene TRBJ2-1; 8 nucleotides match TRBD2. J was trimmed by 7 bases and V by 6 bases; bases with no gene match: 8. CDR1 is MNHNS and CDR2 is SASEGT in the germline V gene. The CDR3 runs to 14 residues. In DNA form, the CDR3 reads TGTGCCAGCAGCCCTTCGCGGGAGGTAAATGAGCAGTTCTTC. Its protein product is CASSPSREVNEQFF.

This clone was found a few times. The J gene is TRBJ2-3, the V gene TRBV6-5; 8 nucleotides agree with TRBD2. Germline lookup yields CDR1 MNHEY and CDR2 SVGAGI. V lost 2 bases and J lost 6; bases outside the gene matches: 10. The CDR3 runs to 16 residues. CDR3: CASSYVPGGAMDTQYF. The CDR3 nucleotides read TGTGCCAGCAGTTACGTTCCGGGAGGGGCGATGGATACGCAGTATTTT.